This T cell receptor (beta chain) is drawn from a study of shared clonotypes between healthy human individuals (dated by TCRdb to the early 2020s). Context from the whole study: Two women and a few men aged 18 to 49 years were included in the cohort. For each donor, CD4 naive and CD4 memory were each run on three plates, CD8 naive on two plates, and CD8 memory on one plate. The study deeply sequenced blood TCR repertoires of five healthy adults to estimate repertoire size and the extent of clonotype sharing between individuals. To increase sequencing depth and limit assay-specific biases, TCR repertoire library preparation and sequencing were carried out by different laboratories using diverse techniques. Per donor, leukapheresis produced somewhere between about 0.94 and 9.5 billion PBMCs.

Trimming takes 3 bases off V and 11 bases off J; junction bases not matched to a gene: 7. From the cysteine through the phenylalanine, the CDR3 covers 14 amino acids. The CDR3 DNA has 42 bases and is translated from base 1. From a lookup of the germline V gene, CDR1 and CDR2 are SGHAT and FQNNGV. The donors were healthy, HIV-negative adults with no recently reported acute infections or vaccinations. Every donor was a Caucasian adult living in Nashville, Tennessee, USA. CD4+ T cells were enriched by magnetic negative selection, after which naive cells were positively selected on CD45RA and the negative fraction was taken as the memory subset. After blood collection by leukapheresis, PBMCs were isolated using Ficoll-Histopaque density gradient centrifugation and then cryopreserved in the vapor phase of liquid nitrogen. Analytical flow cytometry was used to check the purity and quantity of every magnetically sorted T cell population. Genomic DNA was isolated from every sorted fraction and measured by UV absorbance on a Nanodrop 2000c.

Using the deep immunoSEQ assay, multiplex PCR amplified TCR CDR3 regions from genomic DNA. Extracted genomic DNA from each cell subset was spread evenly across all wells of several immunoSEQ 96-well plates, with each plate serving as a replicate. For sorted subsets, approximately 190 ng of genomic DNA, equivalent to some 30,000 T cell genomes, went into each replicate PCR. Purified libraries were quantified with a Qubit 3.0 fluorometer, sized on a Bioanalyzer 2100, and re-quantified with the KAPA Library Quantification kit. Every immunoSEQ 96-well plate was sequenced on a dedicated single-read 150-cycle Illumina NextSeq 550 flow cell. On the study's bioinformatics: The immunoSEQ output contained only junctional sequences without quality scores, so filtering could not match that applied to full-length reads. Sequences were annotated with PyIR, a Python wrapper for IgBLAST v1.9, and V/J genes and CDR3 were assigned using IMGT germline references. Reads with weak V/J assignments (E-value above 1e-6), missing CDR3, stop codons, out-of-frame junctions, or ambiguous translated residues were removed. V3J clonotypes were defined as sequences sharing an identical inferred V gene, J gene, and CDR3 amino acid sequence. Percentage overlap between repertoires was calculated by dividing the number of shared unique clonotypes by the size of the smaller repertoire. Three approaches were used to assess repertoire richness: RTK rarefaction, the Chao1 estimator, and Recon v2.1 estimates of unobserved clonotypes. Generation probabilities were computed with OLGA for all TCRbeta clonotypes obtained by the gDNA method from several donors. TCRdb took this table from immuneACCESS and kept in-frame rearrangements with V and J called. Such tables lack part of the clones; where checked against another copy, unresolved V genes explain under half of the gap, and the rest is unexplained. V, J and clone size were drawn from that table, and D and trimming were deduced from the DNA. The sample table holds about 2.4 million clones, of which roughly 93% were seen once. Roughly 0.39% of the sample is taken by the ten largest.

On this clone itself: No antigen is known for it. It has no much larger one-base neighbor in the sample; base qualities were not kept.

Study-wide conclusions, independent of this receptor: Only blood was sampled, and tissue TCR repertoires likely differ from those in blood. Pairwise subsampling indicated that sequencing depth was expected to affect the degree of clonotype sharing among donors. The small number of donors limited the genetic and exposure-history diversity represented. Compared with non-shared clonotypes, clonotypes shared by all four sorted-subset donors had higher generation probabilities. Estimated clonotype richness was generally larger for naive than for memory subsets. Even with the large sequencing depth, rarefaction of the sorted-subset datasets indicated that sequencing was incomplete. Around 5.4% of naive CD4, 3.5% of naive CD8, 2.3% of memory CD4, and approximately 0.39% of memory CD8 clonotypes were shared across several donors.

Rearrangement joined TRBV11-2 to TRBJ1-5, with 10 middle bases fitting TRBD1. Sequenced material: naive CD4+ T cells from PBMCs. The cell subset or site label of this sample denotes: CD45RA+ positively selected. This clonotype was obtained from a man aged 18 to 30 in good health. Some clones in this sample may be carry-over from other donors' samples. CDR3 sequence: CASSLTGGPEAQHF. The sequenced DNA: TGTGCCAGCAGCTTGACAGGGGGCCCCGAGGCCCAGCATTTT.